This T cell receptor (beta chain) was captured by sequencing in a study of cytomegalovirus exposure and HLA in healthy donors. The PCR had 60 Vbeta and 13 Jbeta primers. TCRdb keeps only in-frame clones here, not all; method: immunoSEQ multiplex PCR. Of 130,000 to 150,000 clones listed, around 82% are singletons. The V gene's germline CDR1 is SQVTM and CDR2 ANQGSEA. The CDR3 covers 12 residues. V lost 4 bases and J lost 5; bases outside the gene matches: 1. This TCR was recovered from a middle-aged man in good health and CMV-seropositive. The gene calls are TRBV29-1 and TRBJ2-1, with 8 bases that match TRBD1. The sequenced sample was PBMCs. This chain's CDR3 is CSVVQGDNEQFF. The CDR3 nucleotides are TGCAGCGTTGTACAGGGGGACAATGAGCAGTTCTTC.